The 27 T cell receptor beta chains listed next were all sequenced from one sample in a study of blood T cell repertoires in COVID-19. Sequencing was performed with immunoSEQ multiplex PCR; in TCRdb, only in-frame clones are kept and a portion is missing. The table records 35,000 to 50,000 clones, roughly 84% of them present only once. The sample consisted of peripheral blood. These receptors were taken from a man aged 70 or older with acute or convalescent COVID-19.

The chain is built from TRBV3-1 (or the pseudogene TRBV3-2) and TRBJ2-5; D is possibly TRBD1 (6 bases). The V end was cut by 5 bases, the J end by 1 base, with 8 bases between. The CDR3 runs to 13 residues. CDR1 LGHDT and CDR2 YNNKEL come from the germline V gene (reference sequence). The CDR3 DNA follows: TGTGCCAGCAGCACAGGGTTCCAAGAGACCCAGTACTTC. This encodes CASSTGFQETQYF.

The chain uses TRBV7-2 and TRBJ1-5, with a weak D call TRBD1 (5 bases). This CDR3 comprises 15 residues. Germline CDR1 SGHTA, CDR2 FQGNSA. V was pared by 3 bases and J by 0 bases, with 9 bases between. The CDR3 sequence: CASSLTVDSNQPQHF. CDR3 DNA: TGTGCCAGCAGCTTGACAGTAGATAGCAATCAGCCCCAGCATTTT.

In nucleotides, the CDR3 is TGTGCCAGCAGCCGAGGAGCCGGGGGCGAGCAGTACTTC. Translated: CASSRGAGGEQYF. The rearrangement uses TRBV5-4 and TRBJ2-7; maybe TRBD2 (6 bases). The CDR3 spans 13 residues. The ends were cut back, 4 bases at V and 6 bases at J, with 14 bases in the middle. The germline V gene encodes CDR1 SGHNT and CDR2 YYREEE (reference sequence). Supplemented by reference TRBV5-4 and TRBJ2-7, the full variable domain reads ETGVTQSPTHLIKTRGQQVTLRCSSQSGHNTVSWYQQALGQGPQFIFQYYREEENGRGNFPPRFSGLQFPNYSSELNVNALELDDSALYLCASSRGAGGEQYFGPGTRLTVT.

This clone has only one observation. J is TRBJ1-5 and V is TRBV19; no firm D call. CDR1 LNHDA and CDR2 SQIVND come from the germline V gene (reference sequence). The CDR3 runs 15 residues. Trimming took off 5 bases at V and 0 bases at J, with 11 bases between the two ends. CDR3 region: CASSFQVFSNQPQHF. CDR3 DNA: TGTGCCAGTAGTTTCCAGGTTTTTAGCAATCAGCCCCAGCATTTT.

The rearrangement links TRBV27 to TRBJ1-3; a possible D gene is TRBD1 (5 bases). The germline V and J ends were trimmed by 2 bases and 0 bases, with 14 bases remaining between them. CDR3 length: 17 amino acids. Looked up from germline, CDR1 is MNHEY and CDR2 is SMNVEV (reference sequence). The CDR3 coding sequence is TGTGCCAGCAGTTTAACAGGTCCCCGGGCCTCTGGAAACACCATATATTTT. It specifies CASSLTGPRASGNTIYF.

The chain links TRBV6-6 to TRBJ1-3; TRBD1 might be the D (5 bases). The CDR3 is made up of 13 amino acids. Trimming pared 6 bases from V and 0 bases from J, leaving 6 bases between. CDR1 is MNHNY, CDR2 SVGAGI, per germline (reference sequence). CDR3 sequence reads: CASRDNSGNTIYF. In nucleotides, the CDR3 is TGTGCCAGCAGGGACAACTCTGGAAACACCATATATTTT.

The gene calls are TRBV7-9 and TRBJ1-1; D ambiguous. Trimming took off 6 bases at V and 1 base at J, with 9 bases between the two ends. The germline gives CDR1 SEHNR, CDR2 FQNEAQ (reference sequence). The CDR3 extends over 13 amino acids. CDR3 nucleotides: TGTGCCAGCAGTAGCTACGAGAACACTGAAGCTTTCTTT. This gives the protein CASSSYENTEAFF.

The chain employs TRBV7-9 and TRBJ2-7; D is ambiguous. V shed 3 bases and J shed 5 bases, with 5 bases lying between them. Germline V CDR1 and CDR2: SEHNR, FQNEAQ (reference sequence). CDR3 length: 11 amino acids. CDR3 sequence (DNA): TGTGCCAGCAGCTTCCTCCACGAGCAGTACTTC. This gives the protein CASSFLHEQYF.

The chain links TRBV5-1 to TRBJ2-2; D call uncertain. Germline V CDR1 and CDR2: SGHRS, YFSETQ. Trimming cost V 4 bases and J 5 bases, with 9 bases left between them. The CDR3 is 13 amino acids. CDR3 in amino acids: CASSPTWTGELFF. CDR3 in DNA: TGCGCCAGCAGCCCAACATGGACCGGGGAGCTGTTTTTT.

The rearrangement joins TRBV7-2 to TRBJ1-2; D perhaps matches TRBD1 (5 bases). V gave up 1 base and J gave up 4 bases, with 10 bases separating them. The CDR3 runs to 14 residues. Germline CDR1 SGHTA, CDR2 FQGNSA. Here the CDR3 reads CASSLDQGGYGYTF. CDR3 DNA: TGTGCCAGCAGCTTAGACCAGGGCGGCTATGGCTACACCTTC.

This clone was observed a single time. This sequence joins TRBV2 and TRBJ1-1; D remains unclear. The CDR3 loop spans 13 amino acids. V lost 9 bases, J lost 8 bases, and 19 bases lay in between. CDR1 and CDR2 from the germline V gene are SNHLY and FYNNEI. The CDR3, as DNA: TGTGCCAGAACTGACGGGAAACGGGGAGAAGCTTTCTTT. This gives the protein CARTDGKRGEAFF.

This clone was observed once. The gene calls are TRBV30 and TRBJ2-7; D may be TRBD2 (5 bases). The germline V and J ends were trimmed by 3 bases and 6 bases, with 12 bases remaining between them. The CDR3 totals 12 residues. CDR1 and CDR2 (germline): GTSNPN, SVGIG (reference sequence). DNA of the CDR3: TGTGCCTGGAGGAGAGGAGGATTCGAGCAGTACTTC. This translates into CAWRRGGFEQYF.

The CDR3 nucleotides are TGCGCCAGCAGCAAGACAGGGGGCTCGGAAACTGAAGCTTTCTTT. It specifies CASSKTGGSETEAFF. V gene TRBV5-1 combines with J gene TRBJ1-1; TRBD1 matches at 10 bases. V gave up 4 bases and J gave up 5 bases; unmatched junction bases: 8. The CDR3 extends over 15 amino acids. Germline CDR1 SGHRS, CDR2 YFSETQ. The whole variable domain, filled in from reference TRBV5-1 and TRBJ1-1, reads KAGVTQTPRYLIKTRGQQVTLSCSPISGHRSVSWYQQTPGQGLQFLFEYFSETQRNKGNFPGRFSGRQFSNSRSEMNVSTLELGDSALYLCASSKTGGSETEAFFGQGTRLTVV.

The V and J genes are TRBV11-3 and TRBJ2-1; the D is unclear. V was cut by 10 bases and J by 0 bases, with 10 bases left in between. The CDR3 is 13 residues long. The germline V gene has CDR1 SGHNT and CDR2 YENEEA. CDR3 sequence reads: CATSFNSYNEQFF. The CDR3, as DNA: TGTGCCACTTCCTTTAACTCCTACAATGAGCAGTTCTTC.

For the CDR3, the DNA is TGTGCCAGCAGCCCAACTAGCGGGGGAAGAGTAGATACGCAGTATTTT. Its translation: CASSPTSGGRVDTQYF. The rearrangement links TRBV7-3 to TRBJ2-3; 11 bases are a match to TRBD2. Germline lookup yields CDR1 SGHTA and CDR2 FQGTGA. V was pared by 5 bases and J by 5 bases, with 9 bases of the junction left unmatched. CDR3 length: 16 residues.

This clone was counted a few times. This chain joins TRBV10-3 and TRBJ1-1; D is perhaps TRBD1 (6 bases). V was pared by 0 bases and J by 7 bases, with 21 bases between. This CDR3 has 17 residues. Germline assignment: CDR1 ENHRY and CDR2 SYGVKD. The CDR3 here is CAISESSGVRGHHEAFF. CDR3 DNA sequence: TGTGCCATCAGTGAGTCTAGTGGCGTGAGGGGACACCATGAAGCTTTCTTT.

This clone was counted a single time. CDR3 in DNA: TGTGCCAGCAGTGCCACAGGACTAGCGGGCGGCGAGCAGTACTTC. This translates into CASSATGLAGGEQYF. The chain recombines TRBV28 with TRBJ2-7; 11 nucleotides line up with TRBD2. Germline CDR1 MDHEN, CDR2 SYDVKM. The V gene end was trimmed by 5 bases and the J gene end by 6 bases; junction bases not matched to a gene: 9. This CDR3 has 15 residues.

Only a few counts were recorded for this clone. The gene calls are TRBV28 and TRBJ2-7, with 11 bases aligning to TRBD2. The V gene end was trimmed by 2 bases and the J gene end by 3 bases; junction bases not matched to a gene: 3. This CDR3 spans 15 amino acids. Germline CDR1 is MDHEN and CDR2 is SYDVKM. CDR3 in amino acids: CASSLRTSGFYEQYF. The CDR3 DNA reads as TGTGCCAGCAGTTTAAGGACTAGCGGGTTCTACGAGCAGTACTTC.

This sequence joins TRBV7-9 and TRBJ1-1, with TRBD1 identical over 8 bases. Germline V lookup: CDR1 SEHNR, CDR2 FQNEAQ (reference sequence). CDR3 size: 14 residues. V dropped 5 bases and J dropped 3; count of bases not matched to a gene: 5. CDR3 sequence reads: CASSVTTGDTEAFF. The DNA for the CDR3 is TGTGCCAGCAGCGTAACGACAGGGGACACTGAAGCTTTCTTT. The whole variable domain, remainder taken from reference TRBV7-9 and TRBJ1-1, is DTGVSQNPRHKITKRGQNVTFRCDPISEHNRLYWYRQTLGQGPEFLTYFQNEAQLEKSRLLSDRFSAERPKGSFSTLEIQRTEQGDSAMYLCASSVTTGDTEAFFGQGTRLTVV.

The rearrangement links TRBV28 to TRBJ1-3; possible D gene TRBD1, 5 bases. Germline CDR1 is MDHEN and CDR2 is SYDVKM. V lost 4 bases and J 2 bases, leaving 12 bases between the germline ends. This CDR3 has 15 residues. CDR3 in amino acids: CASSSRQSPGNTIYF. Written as DNA, the CDR3 is TGTGCCAGCAGTTCTCGACAGAGCCCTGGAAACACCATATATTTT.

This sequence joins TRBV19 and TRBJ1-6, with D perhaps matching TRBD1 (6 bases). The germline CDR1 and CDR2 sequences are LNHDA and SQIVND (reference sequence). V lost 6 bases and J 6 bases, leaving 18 bases between the germline ends. CDR3 length equals 16 residues. This CDR3 is CASSPPGEGANSPLHF. The CDR3 DNA is TGTGCCAGTAGCCCTCCAGGGGAAGGGGCTAATTCACCCCTCCACTTT.

This clone was recorded once. The chain carries TRBV7-2 and TRBJ1-1; D might be TRBD1 (5 bases). The CDR3 is 13 residues long. The V gene's germline CDR1 is SGHTA and CDR2 FQGNSA. With 4 bases removed from V and 8 bases from J, the gap between germline ends came to 14 bases. The CDR3 nucleotides are TGTGCCAGCAGCTCCCAACCGGGGGGGGAAGCTTTCTTT. As protein: CASSSQPGGEAFF.

V gene TRBV5-5 combines with J gene TRBJ1-3, with 7 bases identical to TRBD1. The CDR3 loop spans 16 amino acids. The germline gives CDR1 SGHKS, CDR2 YYEKEE (reference sequence). Trimming removed 4 bases from V and 0 bases from J; junction bases left unmatched: 7. The CDR3 loop reads CASSQGGTYSGNTIYF. CDR3 coding DNA: TGTGCCAGCAGCCAAGGGGGCACCTACTCTGGAAACACCATATATTTT.

The V call is TRBV5-4, the J call TRBJ1-2, with 9 bases fitting TRBD1. The CDR3 contains 17 residues. V gave up 4 bases and J gave up 5 bases; unmatched junction bases: 15. Germline loops: CDR1 SGHNT, CDR2 YYREEE (reference sequence). The CDR3 loop is CASSPGTGLQPSYGYTF. The CDR3 DNA is TGTGCCAGCAGCCCGGGGACAGGGCTTCAGCCGAGTTATGGCTACACCTTC.

V usage is TRBV6-2 or TRBV6-3 and J usage is TRBJ1-1; no reliable D call. The V gene lost 4 bases and the J gene lost 11 bases, with 17 bases spanning the gap. In germline, CDR1 is MNHEY, CDR2 SVGEGT. The CDR3 spans 13 residues. The CDR3 loop is CASSLSSTRHAFF. In DNA form, the CDR3 reads TGTGCCAGCAGTTTGAGTTCCACGAGGCACGCTTTCTTT.

This chain uses TRBV5-1 with TRBJ2-5; perhaps TRBD1 as D (6 bases). Trimming took off 4 bases at V and 3 bases at J, with 10 bases between the two ends. CDR1 is SGHRS, CDR2 YFSETQ, per germline. This CDR3 comprises 13 residues. Here the CDR3 reads CASSGTNEETQYF. CDR3 nucleotide sequence: TGCGCCAGCAGCGGGACAAATGAAGAGACCCAGTACTTC.

V and J are TRBV9 and TRBJ2-1, with no clear D. The germline gives CDR1 SGDLS, CDR2 YYNGEE. Trimming removed 6 bases from V and 4 bases from J, with 14 bases in between. CDR3 size: 14 residues. This chain's CDR3 is CASKAQVGYNEQFF. The CDR3 DNA reads TGTGCCAGCAAAGCCCAGGTTGGGTACAATGAGCAGTTCTTC.